The 24 T cell receptor beta chains below all came from one sample that was sequenced in a study of brain T cells in children with intractable seizures (dated by TCRdb to the early 2020s). Libraries were made using the immunoSEQ multiplex PCR assay. TCRdb provides this immuneACCESS table in a form limited to in-frame rearrangements. Some clones are lacking; in checked studies, under half of them reflect an unresolved V gene, and why the rest are absent is not known. A total of about 110,000 clones appear in this sample, around 94% of them only once. Of the sample, 3.8% is held by the ten largest clones. The sample's time point label is to be understood as: resected brain tissue, or blood drawn just prior to surgery. Sample: peripheral blood, taken at surgery. Receptors originate from a boy in the first two years of life with hemimegalencephaly and intractable seizures.

This chain uses TRBV7-3 with TRBJ1-6; unclear D gene. CDR3 length equals 13 residues. CDR1 is SGHTA and CDR2 is FQGTGA in the germline V gene. V lost 2 bases and J lost 10, with 9 bases in between. The CDR3 protein is CASSLWAGSPLHF. DNA for the CDR3: TGTGCCAGCAGCTTATGGGCAGGATCACCCCTCCACTTT.

The genes are TRBV29-1 and TRBJ2-7, with 9 bases fitting TRBD1. The V gene's germline CDR1 is SQVTM and CDR2 ANQGSEA. The CDR3 consists of 13 residues. V lost 7 bases to trimming and J lost 7 bases; unmatched junction nucleotides: 11. For the CDR3, the DNA is TGCAGCGCAACCGGGACAGGGCCCTGGGAGCAGTACTTC. Its translation is CSATGTGPWEQYF.

The chain combines TRBV5-6 with TRBJ2-1, with D possibly TRBD2 on 7 matching bases. The CDR3 has 13 residues. The V gene's germline CDR1 is SGHDT and CDR2 YYEEEE. The ends were cut back, 5 bases at V and 7 bases at J, with 13 bases in the middle. The CDR3 region is CASSFGGANEQFF. The CDR3 region has the DNA TGTGCCAGCAGTTTTGGGGGGGCGAATGAGCAGTTCTTC.

The rearrangement uses TRBV27 and TRBJ1-1; D might be TRBD1 (6 bases). Germline V CDR1 and CDR2: MNHEY, SMNVEV (reference sequence). The length of the CDR3 is 14 residues. V dropped 5 bases and J dropped 8 bases, with 18 bases sitting between them. The CDR3 sequence is CASSRHVQGPEAFF. The CDR3 DNA follows: TGTGCCAGCAGTCGCCACGTACAGGGACCCGAAGCTTTCTTT.

The chain couples TRBV24-1 to TRBJ2-3, with 7 positions matching TRBD2. V lost 6 bases and J lost 0; bases outside the gene matches: 2. CDR1 KGHDR and CDR2 SFDVKD come from the germline V gene. The CDR3 covers 14 residues. The CDR3 loop is CATSTSASTDTQYF. CDR3 coding DNA: TGTGCCACCAGTACTAGCGCCAGCACAGATACGCAGTATTTT.

This chain links TRBV5-1 with TRBJ2-6; D remains ambiguous. In germline, CDR1 is SGHRS, CDR2 YFSETQ. The V gene lost 1 base and the J gene lost 1 base, with 6 bases spanning the gap. This CDR3 comprises 15 residues. The CDR3 DNA is TGCGCCAGCAGCTTGAAAGGGTCTGGGGCCAACGTCCTGACTTTC. It encodes CASSLKGSGANVLTF.

This chain links TRBV21-1 with TRBJ2-7. TRBV21-1 is labeled a pseudogene. CDR3 length: 14 amino acids. For the CDR3, the DNA is TGTGCCAGCGCTCCGGGACGTCTCCACTACGAGCAGTACTTC. This gives the protein CASAPGRLHYEQYF.

This clone was counted once. CDR3 nucleotide sequence: TGTGCCACCAGCAGAGTTTTCGGTCTGGGGGCAGATACGCAGTATTTT. Protein: CATSRVFGLGADTQYF. The gene calls are TRBV15 and TRBJ2-3, with D possibly called TRBD1 or TRBD2 (5 bases each). From germline, CDR1 is LNHNV and CDR2 YYDKDF (reference sequence). The CDR3 loop spans 16 amino acids. Trimming cost V 1 base and J 4 bases, with 15 bases left between them.

The chain couples TRBV27 to TRBJ1-3, with D possibly being TRBD1 (6 bases). Germline values: CDR1 MNHEY, CDR2 SMNVEV (reference sequence). V shed 2 bases and J shed 3 bases, with 14 bases lying between them. This CDR3 region has 16 residues. The CDR3, as DNA: TGTGCCAGCAGTTTAAATTACGGGGGCTTTGGAAACACCATATATTTT. As protein: CASSLNYGGFGNTIYF.

The table lists this clone with a count of one. This rearrangement joins TRBV7-3 to TRBJ2-1, with 10 nucleotides matching TRBD2. This CDR3 has 16 amino acids. The V gene's germline CDR1 is SGHTA and CDR2 FQGTGA. The V segment lost 5 bases and the J segment 8 bases; nucleotides outside the gene matches: 12. CDR3 in amino acids: CASSPSGLAGVHEQFF. The DNA of the CDR3 is TGTGCCAGCAGCCCCTCTGGCCTAGCGGGAGTCCATGAGCAGTTCTTC.

The chain combines TRBV28 with TRBJ2-7, with D uncertain. The CDR3 totals 12 residues. V was pared by 0 bases and J by 4 bases, with 4 bases between. Germline V gene data show CDR1 as MDHEN and CDR2 as SYDVKM. CDR3 in DNA: TGTGCCAGCAGTTTATGGGGGTACGAGCAGTACTTC. Its protein product is CASSLWGYEQYF.

The J gene is TRBJ2-7, the V gene TRBV10-3; 8 bases match TRBD2. The germline V gene encodes CDR1 ENHRY and CDR2 SYGVKD. V lost 5 bases and J lost 2; bases outside the gene matches: 5. This CDR3 region has 14 residues. Here the CDR3 DNA reads TGTGCCATCAGTTATAAAGCGGGAGCCTACGAGCAGTACTTC. Protein: CAISYKAGAYEQYF.

The rearrangement links TRBV25-1 to TRBJ2-7; 8 bases line up with TRBD1. Unmatched junction bases numbered 2, after V lost 2 bases and J lost 2 bases. Germline lookup yields CDR1 MGHDK and CDR2 SYGVNS. CDR3 size: 14 residues. The CDR3: CASSEGTGTYEQYF. DNA for the CDR3: TGTGCCAGCAGTGAAGGGACAGGTACCTACGAGCAGTACTTC.

This rearrangement joins TRBV5-4 to TRBJ2-1, with TRBD2 matching over 7 bases. This CDR3 is built from 15 residues. V trimming: 5 bases; J trimming: 7 bases; junction bases outside the gene matches: 12. CDR1 and CDR2 (germline): SGHNT, YYREEE (reference sequence). The CDR3 nucleotides read TGTGCCAGCAGTGAGGGCGGGAGAGGGTTTAATGAGCAGTTCTTC. The encoded protein is CASSEGGRGFNEQFF. The full variable domain, completed using reference TRBV5-4 and TRBJ2-1, is ETGVTQSPTHLIKTRGQQVTLRCSSQSGHNTVSWYQQALGQGPQFIFQYYREEENGRGNFPPRFSGLQFPNYSSELNVNALELDDSALYLCASSEGGRGFNEQFFGPGTRLTVL.

This clone has more than one count but fewer than ten. The gene calls are TRBV7-2 and TRBJ1-1; D remains unclear. The CDR3 is 13 amino acids. Germline loops: CDR1 SGHTA, CDR2 FQGNSA. The V gene lost 1 base and the J gene lost 10 bases, with 13 bases spanning the gap. CDR3 sequence reads: CASSLGPQEVAFF. Written as DNA, the CDR3 is TGTGCCAGCAGCTTAGGGCCTCAAGAGGTAGCTTTCTTT.

This chain uses TRBV7-8 with TRBJ2-1; D is ambiguous. The CDR3 runs to 16 residues. Germline V CDR1 and CDR2: SGHVS, FQNEAQ. Trimming took off 1 base at V and 0 bases at J, with 10 bases between the two ends. The CDR3 here is CASSLVAGSSYNEQFF. Written as DNA, the CDR3 is TGTGCCAGCAGCTTAGTGGCCGGTAGCTCCTACAATGAGCAGTTCTTC.

On this clone itself: One end of the junction varies from germline; a read error may be responsible. The chain employs TRBV28 and TRBJ2-7; 14 bases map to TRBD2. The CDR3 runs 17 residues. Germline values: CDR1 MDHEN, CDR2 SYDVKM. As DNA, the CDR3 is TGTGCCAGCAGACTCATGGGACTAGCGGGAGTCTCCAACGAGCAGTACTTC. Translating it yields CASRLMGLAGVSNEQYF.

The J gene is TRBJ1-1, the V gene TRBV19; D perhaps matches TRBD1 (5 bases). The CDR3 runs to 15 residues. Germline assignment: CDR1 LNHDA and CDR2 SQIVND (reference sequence). V was pared by 3 bases and J by 3 bases, with 14 bases between. CDR3 coding DNA: TGTGCCAGTAGTATTGGGGGGTATCGGGACACTGAAGCTTTCTTT. Residues: CASSIGGYRDTEAFF.

Written as DNA, the CDR3 is TGTGCCAGTAGTCCGACCGGCACAGATACGCAGTATTTT. Its translation: CASSPTGTDTQYF. This chain connects TRBV19 to TRBJ2-3; the D is unclear. V gave up 5 bases and J gave up 1 base, with 7 bases separating them. Per germline, CDR1 LNHDA and CDR2 SQIVND (reference sequence). CDR3 length: 13 residues.

J is TRBJ2-1 and V is TRBV9, with 9 bases aligning to TRBD2. The V segment lost 0 bases and the J segment 6 bases; nucleotides outside the gene matches: 4. CDR1 is SGDLS, CDR2 YYNGEE, per germline. The CDR3 spans 15 residues. The CDR3 sequence: CASSVGASGINEQFF. The CDR3 DNA sequence: TGTGCCAGCAGCGTAGGCGCTAGCGGGATCAATGAGCAGTTCTTC.

V is TRBV28 and J is TRBJ2-3, with a weak D call TRBD2 (5 bases). Germline V gene data show CDR1 as MDHEN and CDR2 as SYDVKM. This CDR3 is built from 13 residues. Trimming stripped 8 bases from V and 0 bases from J, with 9 bases between. CDR3 DNA: TGTGCCAGCGCAAGCGGCAGCACAGATACGCAGTATTTT. Translated: CASASGSTDTQYF.

This clone was observed a single time. The rearrangement links TRBV28 to TRBJ2-2; 9 bases agree with TRBD2. V was clipped by 4 bases and J by 0 bases; unmatched bases: 3. The CDR3 is 16 amino acids. The germline gives CDR1 MDHEN, CDR2 SYDVKM. CDR3 coding DNA: TGTGCCAGCAGTTCCGGACTAGCGCCGAACACCGGGGAGCTGTTTTTT. Translation: CASSSGLAPNTGELFF.

This chain uses TRBV6-5 with TRBJ1-2; no clear D gene. There are 15 residues in the CDR3. CDR1 is MNHEY and CDR2 is SVGAGI in the germline V gene. Trimming pared 5 bases from V and 4 bases from J, leaving 17 bases between. The CDR3 sequence is CASSPRQLSVYGYTF. The CDR3 coding sequence is TGTGCCAGCAGTCCCCGACAATTAAGCGTCTATGGCTACACCTTC.

The rearrangement links TRBV7-3 to TRBJ1-5, with D unclear. CDR3 length equals 13 residues. Per the germline V gene, CDR1 is SGHTA and CDR2 is FQGTGA. The ends were cut back, 2 bases at V and 2 bases at J, with 4 bases in the middle. CDR3 bases: TGTGCCAGCAGCTTACAGGGCAATCAGCCCCAGCATTTT. Its translation is CASSLQGNQPQHF.